This T cell receptor (beta chain) is drawn from a study of T cell responses to AZD1222 COVID-19 vaccine. Study observations and caveats: CD4 TCRs covered the whole spike, strongest at regions 160-218 and 743-854. After the peak T cell response, and only then, were repertoires sampled. Reports indicate that nearly half of spike-specific TCRs are directed at unmutated variant regions. Baseline seropositives among AZD1222 recipients totaled only 5 to 7.

Produced via immunoSEQ multiplex PCR; TCRdb's table is partial and in-frame only. The data show some 190,000 clones, with roughly 94% seen just once and over 1.5% held by the top ten. Looked up from germline, CDR1 is MNHEY and CDR2 is SVGAGI. V was shortened by 0 bases and J by 5 bases, with 11 bases between the two germline ends. CDR3 size: 14 residues. This clone appeared a single time. Its antigen is as yet unknown. The rearrangement uses TRBV6-5 and TRBJ2-7; D unresolved. The material was peripheral blood, obtained 28 days after the second dose of the MenACWY control vaccine. The origin of this receptor is an adult who received the MenACWY meningococcal vaccine as a control. The CDR3 DNA is TGTGCCAGCAGTTACTCTCTGGCGCAGGACGAGCAGTACTTC. It yields the protein CASSYSLAQDEQYF.